What follows describes a single T cell receptor (beta chain). Clones were read by immunoSEQ multiplex PCR, and TCRdb kept only the in-frame ones, dropping some. The sample lists over 110,000 clones, about 90% seen once, with 1.6% in the top ten. The data belong to a study of T cell responses to AZD1222 COVID-19 vaccine. Trimming at V came to 7 bases and at J to 4 bases, leaving 6 bases not matched to a gene. CDR3 length equals 14 residues. Germline lookup yields CDR1 LNHDA and CDR2 SQIVND (reference sequence). This material consisted of peripheral blood, taken 28 days after the second AZD1222 dose. The sequence was obtained from an adult who received the AZD1222 COVID-19 vaccine. J is TRBJ2-3 and V is TRBV19, with 9 bases lining up with TRBD2. For the CDR3, the DNA is TGTGCCAGTAATCCGGGCGGGGGGGCAGATACGCAGTATTTT. As protein: CASNPGGGADTQYF.